The clone carrying this T cell receptor beta chain was recorded once. The target antigen is unknown. This sample was included in a study of cytomegalovirus exposure and HLA in healthy donors. Points from the study as a whole: For TCR beta chains, V- and J-gene trimming was later linked to a missense DCLRE1C variant. Some highly shared sequence variants likely arose as a pipeline artifact.

This PCR relied on a set of 60 Vbeta primers and 13 Jbeta primers. In the study's own analysis: Unique TCR beta chains numbered approximately 80 million in a later analysis, with roughly 11 million shared. The repertoire was sequenced with immunoSEQ multiplex PCR; TCRdb's copy has only in-frame clones and lacks some. V, J and clone size derive from that table, while D and trimming were established from the DNA sequence. The sample holds more than 95,000 clones, 50% to 70% seen once. CDR3 length equals 15 residues. The germline V and J ends were trimmed by 0 bases and 0 bases, with 6 bases remaining between them. Per germline, CDR1 GTSNPN and CDR2 SVGIG (reference sequence).

V and J are TRBV30 and TRBJ1-6; D gene uncertain. The sequence was collected from a woman in her 40s in good health and CMV-seropositive. The sample comprised PBMCs. The CDR3 sequence is CAWSVSSSYNSPLHF. For the CDR3, the DNA is TGTGCCTGGAGTGTATCTAGCTCCTATAATTCACCCCTCCACTTT. The entire variable domain, with the rest obtained from reference TRBV30 and TRBJ1-6, is as follows: SQTIHQWPATLVQPVGSPLSLECTVEGTSNPNLYWYRQAAGRGLQLLFYSVGIGQISSEVPQNLSASRPQDRQFILSSKKLLLSDSGFYLCAWSVSSSYNSPLHFGNGTRLTVT.